Listed below are T cell receptor beta chains from one sample, sequenced in a study of T-cell memory formation after mild COVID-19. From the 5' RACE reads, TCRdb called clonotypes with MiXCR, one entry per CDR3 protein. Among 550,000 to 700,000 distinct CDR3 sequences listed, 15% to 20% were seen once. The sample taken for sequencing was PBMCs or a T cell subset sorted from them (not recorded which). These receptors originate from an adult woman who had mild COVID-19 (a few samples of this study predate the infection). Cell type and time point are not known. Each CDR3 is given with its conserved first and last residue. The D gene is left open where the match is weak. Size values are once, few and many counts, or a class for expanded clones, and some rows have none.

clone_size	j_call	v_call	d_call	cdr3_aa	cdr3_nt
-	TRBJ2-3	TRBV29-1	TRBD1	CSVEDSRGLRDTQYF	TGCAGCGTTGAAGATAGTAGGGGGCTTCGAGATACGCAGTATTTT
-	TRBJ1-1	TRBV7-2	-	CASSLAQFAEAFF	TGTGCCAGCAGCTTAGCACAGTTTGCTGAAGCTTTCTTT
-	TRBJ2-3	TRBV20-1	-	CSARDLRLDTQYF	TGCAGTGCTAGAGATTTGAGGTTAGATACGCAGTATTTT
-	TRBJ1-2	TRBV20-1	TRBD1	CSASDRGANYGYTF	TGCAGTGCTAGTGACAGGGGTGCTAACTATGGCTACACCTTC
few	TRBJ2-3	TRBV7-9	-	CASSAPILNTQYF	TGTGCCAGCAGCGCCCCCATCCTGAATACGCAGTATTTT
few	TRBJ2-7	TRBV7-9	TRBD1	CASSPGTGGMREQYF	TGTGCCAGCAGCCCCGGGACAGGGGGCATGAGGGAGCAGTACTTC
-	TRBJ2-7	TRBV5-6	TRBD1	CASTPRQGIHEQYF	TGTGCCAGCACCCCCAGACAGGGAATCCACGAGCAGTACTTC
few	TRBJ1-5	TRBV7-2	-	CASSQRRGSNQPQHF	TGTGCCAGCAGCCAAAGGAGGGGAAGCAATCAGCCCCAGCATTTT
few	TRBJ1-5	TRBV2	-	CASSEESNQPQHF	TGTGCCAGCAGTGAGGAGAGTAATCAGCCCCAGCATTTT
-	TRBJ1-2	TRBV24-1	TRBD1	CATSDPGQENYGYTF	TGTGCCACCAGTGACCCGGGACAGGAAAACTATGGCTACACCTTC
few	TRBJ1-5	TRBV5-1	-	CASSQTGSGQPQHF	TGCGCCAGCAGCCAGACAGGATCTGGGCAGCCCCAGCATTTT
-	TRBJ2-1	TRBV11-2	TRBD2	CASSLGVLAGAISYNEQFF	TGTGCCAGCAGCTTAGGAGTACTAGCGGGTGCCATCTCCTACAATGAGCAGTTCTTC
few	TRBJ2-5	TRBV29-1	-	CSVDEETQYF	TGCAGCGTTGACGAAGAGACCCAGTACTTC
-	TRBJ2-1	TRBV15	TRBD2	CATSRDLAGVSYNEQFF	TGTGCCACCAGCAGAGATCTAGCGGGGGTCTCCTACAATGAGCAGTTCTTC
few	TRBJ2-1	TRBV6-2/TRBV6-3	-	CASALEGGPDAYNEQFF	TGTGCCAGCGCTTTGGAGGGGGGCCCAGATGCCTACAATGAGCAGTTCTTC
few	TRBJ2-5	TRBV29-1	-	CSVERERSETQYF	TGCAGCGTCGAAAGGGAGCGTAGCGAGACCCAGTACTTC
-	TRBJ2-1	TRBV30	-	CAWSVGPSRDQFF	TGTGCCTGGAGTGTAGGACCTAGCAGGGATCAGTTCTTC
few	TRBJ1-2	TRBV7-9	-	CASSSDGTPPNYGYTF	TGTGCCAGCAGCTCCGACGGCACACCCCCGAACTATGGCTACACCTTC
few	TRBJ1-1	TRBV5-6	TRBD1	CASSLGDRGNTEAFF	TGTGCCAGCAGCTTGGGGGACAGGGGGAACACTGAAGCTTTCTTT
-	TRBJ2-2	TRBV11-3	-	CASSLYSANTGELFF	TGTGCCAGCAGCTTATATAGCGCGAACACCGGGGAGCTGTTTTTT
-	TRBJ2-7	TRBV10-3	-	CASTKSLSYEQYF	TGTGCCTCGACTAAGAGCCTCTCCTACGAGCAGTACTTC
-	TRBJ1-5	TRBV2	TRBD1	CASRGTGGAQPQHF	TGTGCCAGCAGGGGGACAGGGGGGGCTCAGCCCCAGCATTTT
-	TRBJ2-7	TRBV7-6	TRBD2	CASSLASTRLAGDEQYF	TGTGCCAGCAGCTTAGCGTCCACTCGTCTAGCGGGAGACGAGCAGTACTTC
many	TRBJ1-1	TRBV5-1	-	CASSPAGTEAFF	TGCGCCAGCAGCCCTGCCGGCACTGAAGCTTTCTTT
-	TRBJ2-6	TRBV7-2	-	CASSTGKTGANVLTF	TGTGCCAGCAGCACCGGGAAGACTGGGGCCAACGTCCTGACTTTC
few	TRBJ2-5	TRBV7-2	TRBD1	CASKTGFQETQYF	TGTGCCAGCAAGACAGGGTTTCAAGAGACCCAGTACTTC
-	TRBJ2-7	TRBV9	TRBD2	CASSTSLAGGPYEQYF	TGTGCCAGCAGTACAAGTTTAGCGGGAGGTCCCTACGAGCAGTACTTC
-	TRBJ1-1	TRBV10-3	TRBD1	CAIKSGTEFEAFF	TGTGCCATCAAATCTGGGACAGAATTTGAAGCTTTCTTT
few	TRBJ2-1	TRBV7-9	TRBD2	CASSPSGAPYNEQFF	TGTGCCAGCAGTCCTAGCGGGGCGCCCTACAATGAGCAGTTCTTC
few	TRBJ2-7	TRBV18	-	CASSPPSAGAEQYF	TGTGCCAGCTCACCACCGTCTGCGGGGGCCGAGCAGTACTTC
few	TRBJ1-1	TRBV4-2	-	CASSLPGDGTEAFF	TGTGCCAGCAGCCTTCCGGGGGATGGGACTGAAGCTTTCTTT
many	TRBJ2-3	TRBV20-1	-	CSARVDWGRGDTDTQYF	TGCAGTGCTAGAGTTGATTGGGGGCGCGGGGACACAGATACGCAGTATTTT
-	TRBJ2-4	TRBV13	TRBD2	CASSFVSGGGNIQYF	TGTGCCAGCAGCTTCGTTAGCGGGGGGGGAAACATTCAGTACTTC
-	TRBJ1-4	TRBV7-2	-	CASSPLTETARGGKLFF	TGTGCCAGCAGCCCTCTGACGGAGACAGCCCGTGGTGGAAAACTGTTTTTT
-	TRBJ2-1	TRBV7-9	TRBD2	CASSQKGTSGRNEQFF	TGTGCCAGCAGCCAAAAAGGGACTAGCGGGAGGAATGAGCAGTTCTTC
few	TRBJ2-7	TRBV20-1	TRBD2	CSARSGRMAYEQYF	TGCAGTGCTCGGAGCGGGAGGATGGCCTACGAGCAGTACTTC
-	TRBJ2-1	TRBV6-6	-	CASSGAGRNEQFF	TGTGCCAGCTCGGGGGCTGGACGCAATGAGCAGTTCTTC
few	TRBJ2-5	TRBV4-1	-	CASSQEPSGYQETQYF	TGCGCCAGCAGCCAAGAACCCTCGGGGTACCAAGAGACCCAGTACTTC
few	TRBJ1-2	TRBV6-1	TRBD1	CASSKSGTGGFYGYTF	TGTGCCAGCAGTAAATCCGGGACAGGGGGCTTCTATGGCTACACCTTC
many	TRBJ2-7	TRBV3-1	TRBD2	CASSQVGLAGVREQYF	TGTGCCAGCAGCCAAGTCGGACTAGCGGGAGTACGCGAGCAGTACTTC
-	TRBJ2-7	TRBV20-1	TRBD2	CSAPDPSGLDKQYF	TGCAGTGCTCCCGACCCTAGCGGACTAGACAAGCAGTACTTC
-	TRBJ2-5	TRBV3-1	TRBD2	CASSPEERGAMETQYF	TGTGCCAGCAGCCCTGAGGAGCGGGGGGCCATGGAGACCCAGTACTTC
-	TRBJ2-1	TRBV27	TRBD1	CASRTRDRESFNEQFF	TGTGCCAGCAGAACCCGGGACAGGGAGTCATTTAATGAGCAGTTCTTC
few	TRBJ1-1	TRBV12-3/TRBV12-4	-	CASSFTIAEAFF	TGTGCCAGCAGTTTCACAATTGCTGAAGCTTTCTTT
few	TRBJ1-1	TRBV7-9	-	CASSPQPAGGTEAFF	TGTGCCAGCAGCCCCCAGCCGGCGGGGGGCACTGAAGCTTTCTTT
few	TRBJ2-5	TRBV7-2	-	CASRPTSGQTQYF	TGTGCCAGCAGGCCCACCTCCGGGCAGACCCAGTACTTC
-	TRBJ2-2	TRBV7-8	TRBD2	CASLTGGGSGELFF	TGTGCCAGCCTCACGGGGGGGGGCAGCGGGGAGCTGTTTTTT
-	TRBJ1-2	TRBV12-3/TRBV12-4	-	CASSLIPNYGYTF	TGTGCCAGCAGCCTAATACCTAACTATGGCTACACCTTC
few	TRBJ1-1	TRBV5-6	-	CASSLVQGVSEAFF	TGTGCCAGCAGCTTGGTTCAGGGTGTTTCTGAAGCTTTCTTT
-	TRBJ1-4	TRBV29-1	TRBD1	CSVEDLQGGEEKLFF	TGCAGCGTTGAAGATCTTCAGGGGGGAGAGGAAAAACTGTTTTTT
-	TRBJ2-7	TRBV20-1	-	CSASESRWWYF	TGCAGTGCTAGTGAGTCGAGATGGTGGTACTTC
-	TRBJ2-7	TRBV2	TRBD1	CASTGTGGAYEQYF	TGTGCCAGCACCGGGACAGGGGGCGCCTACGAGCAGTACTTC
-	TRBJ2-3	TRBV12-3/TRBV12-4	TRBD2	CASSLKVGGGLYTQYF	TGTGCCAGCAGTTTAAAAGTCGGCGGGGGGTTATATACGCAGTATTTT
few	TRBJ1-6	TRBV3-1	-	CASSQETENSPLHF	TGTGCCAGCAGCCAAGAAACGGAAAATTCACCCCTCCACTTT
few	TRBJ2-1	TRBV12-3/TRBV12-4	TRBD2	CAVWGLAADQPPYNEQFF	TGTGCGGTTTGGGGACTAGCGGCAGACCAGCCCCCCTACAATGAGCAGTTCTTC
-	TRBJ2-6	TRBV30	-	CALDSSGANVLTF	TGTGCCTTAGACTCCTCTGGGGCCAACGTCCTGACTTTC
-	TRBJ2-7	TRBV5-1	-	CASSLEVSSYEQYF	TGCGCCAGCAGCTTGGAGGTCAGCTCCTACGAGCAGTACTTC
-	TRBJ2-7	TRBV30	TRBD1	CAWEVTGDYEQYF	TGTGCCTGGGAGGTCACAGGGGACTACGAGCAGTACTTC
-	TRBJ2-1	TRBV5-1	-	CASSLDRPSGNEQFF	TGCGCCAGCAGCCTAGACAGGCCTTCGGGCAATGAGCAGTTCTTC